This T cell receptor (beta chain) comes out of a study of blood T cells in healthy people across ages. The study's findings and limits: Relative to aged donors, long-lived donors carried more naive CD4+ cells and displayed higher diversity. Older individuals had lower TCR beta diversity per million T cells (the decline was roughly linear).

The use of a sample-barcoded 5' primer and a J-beta primer mix characterized a second PCR of roughly 6 to 11 cycles. TCRdb reprocessed the 5' RACE reads via MiXCR and lists one record per CDR3 protein. The sample carries 1.5 million to 2 million distinct CDR3 sequences, roughly 30% recorded once. Each sample provided at least 5 micrograms of extracted total RNA. The CDR3 contains 14 residues. The table lists this clonotype with a count of one. What it recognizes is unknown. A much larger clonotype is one base distant, so this may be a read error. V and J are TRBV12-3 or TRBV12-4 and TRBJ2-4; D may correspond to TRBD1 or TRBD2 (5 bases each). The DNA matches TRBJ2-7 better at its end, which makes the J call doubtful. The sequencing sample was made of blood. The receptor comes from a young woman in good health. The CDR3 bases are TGTGCCGGCAGTCCCAGCCCATCAGGGAGCGAGCAGTACTTC. It translates to CAGSPSPSGSEQYF.